This T cell receptor (beta chain) originates from a study of blood T cell repertoires in COVID-19. Germline CDR1 is MNHEY and CDR2 is SVGAGI. The CDR3 totals 14 residues. With V trimmed by 5 bases and J by 3 bases, 4 bases remained unmatched. TCRdb keeps only in-frame clones here, not all; method: immunoSEQ multiplex PCR. The data show more than 350,000 clones, approximately 90% seen once. Participant-reported clinical history was the basis for cohort assignment. Those designated as exposed participants met a COVID-19 case within 2 weeks before study entry. The chain uses TRBV6-5 and TRBJ1-3; 7 bases match TRBD1. This TCR was recovered from a woman between 18 and 29 years old who had been exposed to COVID-19. The sample consisted of PBMCs or T cells enriched from blood (not recorded which). CDR3 nucleotides: TGTGCCAGCAGTAGGGGACAGCTTGGAAACACCATATATTTT. This encodes CASSRGQLGNTIYF.